The T cell receptor (beta chain) under discussion was sequenced for a study of blood T cell repertoires in COVID-19. About the research overall: The cDNA or gDNA used as material had been derived from T cells, B-cell-depleted T cells, or PBMCs.

The table came from immunoSEQ multiplex PCR; TCRdb's copy has only in-frame clones and leaves some out. The sample lists about 60,000 clones, around 75% occurring once. V dropped 4 bases and J dropped 0 bases, with 14 bases sitting between them. The CDR3 runs 16 residues. CDR1 is SGHRS and CDR2 is YFSETQ in the germline V gene. Sequencing input: peripheral blood. The rearrangement links TRBV5-1 to TRBJ2-1, with D maybe TRBD2 (5 bases). This TCR was recovered from a human donor in a cohort sampled during active COVID-19. CDR3 coding DNA: TGCGCCAGCAGCACTTTAGCGAGCTACTCCTACAATGAGCAGTTCTTC. This sequence encodes CASSTLASYSYNEQFF.